This T cell receptor (beta chain) was recovered during a study of T cell responses to AZD1222 COVID-19 vaccine. Study observations and caveats: Vaccine-related CD4 TCRs covered spike, predominating at 160-218 and 743-854.

The assay was immunoSEQ multiplex PCR, and TCRdb's table has in-frame clones only and misses some. The data contain around 140,000 clones, 75% to 85% of them singletons. Trimming removed 4 bases at V and 5 bases at J, with 14 bases between. The CDR3 has 15 residues. Germline assignment: CDR1 SGHAT and CDR2 FQDESV (reference sequence). As to this clone: The antigen is unknown.

The chain has TRBV11-1 and TRBJ2-2; D perhaps matches TRBD1 (6 bases). Sequencing was performed on peripheral blood, taken 28 days after the second dose of the MenACWY control vaccine. This TCR was sampled from an adult who received the MenACWY meningococcal vaccine as a control. The CDR3 is CASSYYSQGTGELFF. CDR3 bases: TGTGCCAGCAGCTACTATTCTCAGGGGACCGGGGAGCTGTTTTTT.